Below, 8 T cell receptor beta chains from the same sample are listed, as sequenced in a study of T cell repertoires in cytomegalovirus infection. One entry per CDR3 protein, called by TCRdb with MiXCR from the reads. The repertoire consists of under 300,000 distinct CDR3 sequences, with roughly an eighth occurring once and the leading ten covering 1.5% to 2%. The specimen sequenced was PBMCs. The receptors were gathered from a human donor in good health (CMV status not recorded). Some clones in this sample may be carry-over from other donors' samples.

This clonotype was counted only a few times. The chain carries TRBV19 and TRBJ2-2; TRBD1 matches 10 bases. Germline lookup yields CDR1 LNHDA and CDR2 SQIVND (reference sequence). The J segment lost 7 bases and the V segment lost 4 bases, leaving 6 bases of the junction unmatched. This CDR3 contains 15 residues. CDR3 coding DNA: TGTGCCAGTAGTACTGGGACAGGGGCGTTCGGGGAGCTGTTTTTT. This translates into CASSTGTGAFGELFF.

Many counts were recorded for this clonotype. The chain joins TRBV7-9 to TRBJ1-2; 7 bases are shared with TRBD1. The ends lost 1 base at V and 3 bases at J; junction bases unmatched: 5. This CDR3 comprises 15 residues. In germline, CDR1 is SEHNR, CDR2 FQNEAQ (reference sequence). The CDR3 coding sequence is TGTGCCAGCAGCTTAGATCAGGGGGACCACTATGGCTACACCTTC. Translation: CASSLDQGDHYGYTF.

The V call is TRBV20-1, the J call TRBJ2-2; 9 nucleotides align to TRBD2. The germline V gene has CDR1 DFQATT and CDR2 SNEGSKA (reference sequence). This CDR3 has 16 amino acids. Unmatched junction bases numbered 13, after V lost 6 bases and J lost 5 bases. CDR3 bases: TGCAGTGCCCTGATGGCGGGAGGGACGTGGACCGGGGAGCTGTTTTTT. Translating it yields CSALMAGGTWTGELFF.

The genes are TRBV18 and TRBJ1-5, with D maybe TRBD1 (6 bases). The V and J ends lost 2 bases and 7 bases respectively, with 21 bases between them. The CDR3 is 17 amino acids. Germline V gives CDR1 KGHSH, CDR2 LQKENI. CDR3 DNA sequence: TGTGCCAGCTCACCAAGTCTCGGGGGGGCCTCAGGGCAGCCCCAGCATTTT. This sequence encodes CASSPSLGGASGQPQHF. Together with reference TRBV18 and TRBJ1-5, the CDR3 gives the full variable domain: NAGVMQNPRHLVRRRGQEARLRCSPMKGHSHVYWYRQLPEEGLKFMVYLQKENIIDESGMPKERFSAEFPKEGPSILRIQQVVRGDSAAYFCASSPSLGGASGQPQHFGDGTRLSIL.

This clonotype came up many times. V usage is TRBV7-2 and J usage is TRBJ1-5; D unclear. Germline V gene sequence: CDR1 SGHTA, CDR2 FQGNSA. This CDR3 is 13 amino acids long. Trimming shortened V by 6 bases and J by 3 bases, and 9 bases separated the two germline ends. DNA of the CDR3: TGTGCCAGCAGTTCGTCCCCCAATCAGCCCCAGCATTTT. Translating gives CASSSSPNQPQHF.

The chain combines TRBV7-3 with TRBJ1-1; D possibly corresponds to TRBD1 (5 bases). V was clipped by 3 bases and J by 6 bases, with 11 bases between them. Germline V gene data show CDR1 as SGHTA and CDR2 as FQGTGA. The CDR3 consists of 13 residues. The CDR3 loop reads CASSFGHSAEAFF. CDR3 nucleotides: TGTGCCAGCAGCTTTGGACATTCCGCTGAAGCTTTCTTT.

This clonotype was seen repeatedly, ten times or more. The chain joins TRBV28 to TRBJ2-3; no firm D call. Germline V gene lookup returns CDR1 MDHEN and CDR2 SYDVKM. The CDR3 extends over 15 amino acids. V lost 6 bases and J 2 bases, leaving 15 bases between the germline ends. CDR3 DNA sequence: TGTGCCAGCAGGAGCACACGTCAGCCCACAGATACGCAGTATTTT. Translated: CASRSTRQPTDTQYF.

The chain recombines TRBV28 with TRBJ2-7, with 10 nucleotides matching TRBD1. Germline-derived CDR1 and CDR2 are MDHEN and SYDVKM. The V gene end was trimmed by 6 bases and the J gene end by 6 bases; junction bases not matched to a gene: 5. This CDR3 region has 13 residues. The CDR3 DNA reads as TGTGCCAGCAGAACGGGACAGGGGAGCGAGCAGTACTTC. As protein: CASRTGQGSEQYF.